The rows below give T cell receptor beta chains drawn from one sample of a study of T cell changes during pregnancy in multiple sclerosis. Generated by immunoSEQ multiplex PCR, the TCRdb table keeps only in-frame clones and is missing some. Here the sample spans around 97,000 clones, 90% being singletons. The sample was peripheral blood, taken in the second trimester of pregnancy. These receptors came from a female donor in good health, enrolled as a control in a pregnancy study. The CDR3 runs from the conserved cysteine through the conserved F or W. A D gene is named only where the DNA matches it firmly. Some rows mark clone size as missing; the rest say once, few, many or name a class of expanded clone.

>NA|NA|TRBV28|TRBJ2-1
CASPKPGDLYNEQFF
TGTGCCAGCCCTAAGCCGGGAGACCTCTACAATGAGCAGTTCTTC
>once|NA|TRBV7-8|TRBJ2-7
CASSYSGSYEQYF
TGTGCCAGCAGCTATTCGGGATCCTACGAGCAGTACTTC
>NA|TRBD2|TRBV9|TRBJ2-3
CASSGSGSTDTQYF
TGTGCCAGCAGCGGTAGCGGGAGCACAGATACGCAGTATTTT
>NA|NA|TRBV28|TRBJ1-2
CASSSWGALPRGYTF
TGTGCCAGCAGTTCATGGGGGGCTCTACCGAGGGGCTACACCTTC
>few|TRBD1|TRBV6-4|TRBJ1-6
CASSDSGQGYSPLHF
TGTGCCAGCAGTGACTCGGGACAGGGTTACTCACCCCTCCACTTT
>once|TRBD2|TRBV6-5|TRBJ2-7
CASSSRLAGANEQYF
TGTGCCAGCAGCTCGAGACTAGCGGGAGCCAACGAGCAGTACTTC
>NA|TRBD1|TRBV6-5|TRBJ2-7
CASSFLDRDEQYF
TGTGCCAGCAGTTTTTTGGACAGGGACGAGCAGTACTTC
>NA|NA|TRBV7-8|TRBJ1-2
CASSPLRSYGYTF
TGTGCCAGCAGCCCTTTGAGGTCCTATGGCTACACCTTC
>NA|TRBD2|TRBV7-9|TRBJ2-1
CASSQSGSGRWQFF
TGTGCCAGCAGCCAATCGGGTAGCGGGAGATGGCAGTTCTTC
>NA|TRBD1|TRBV5-8|TRBJ1-1
CASSLGTGVESTEAFF
TGTGCCAGCAGCCTCGGGACAGGTGTGGAGAGCACTGAAGCTTTCTTT
>few|TRBD1|TRBV7-2|TRBJ1-2
CASSLRQGNYGYTF
TGTGCCAGCAGCCTTCGACAGGGGAACTATGGCTACACCTTC
>NA|NA|TRBV27|TRBJ1-1
CASSLLDSSTEAFF
TGTGCCAGCAGCCTCCTGGACAGTTCCACTGAAGCTTTCTTT
>once|TRBD1|TRBV7-2|TRBJ1-5
CASSLATGGGSNQPQHF
TGTGCCAGCAGCTTAGCCACAGGGGGCGGGAGCAATCAGCCCCAGCATTTT
>once|TRBD2|TRBV5-3|TRBJ2-7
CARSTRLAHEQYF
TGTGCCAGAAGCACCAGACTAGCCCACGAGCAGTACTTC
>NA|TRBD2|TRBV6-6|TRBJ2-7
CASRGLAVSYEQYF
TGTGCCAGCAGGGGACTAGCGGTTTCCTACGAGCAGTACTTC
>NA|NA|TRBV30|TRBJ1-2
CAWSVRGFGYTF
TGTGCCTGGAGTGTACGAGGGTTTGGCTACACCTTC
>few|TRBD2|TRBV6-5|TRBJ2-1
CASSYSGLVEFF
TGTGCCAGCAGTTACTCGGGACTAGTCGAGTTCTTC
>NA|NA|TRBV12-5|TRBJ1-4
CASGPSQVTFEKLFF
TGTGCTAGTGGTCCCTCTCAGGTAACATTCGAAAAACTGTTTTTT
>once|TRBD1|TRBV6-5|TRBJ2-2
CASSYQGAITGELFF
TGTGCCAGCAGTTACCAGGGGGCGATAACCGGGGAGCTGTTTTTT
>few|TRBD2|TRBV6-1|TRBJ2-1
CASSEGEGSYNEQFF
TGTGCCAGCAGTGAAGGGGAGGGTTCCTACAATGAGCAGTTCTTC
>NA|TRBD2|TRBV7-9|TRBJ2-3
CASSIGLAGGVTDTQYF
TGTGCCAGCAGCATTGGACTAGCGGGAGGGGTCACAGATACGCAGTATTTT
>NA|TRBD1|TRBV7-8|TRBJ1-3
CASSFLTGFGNTIYF
TGTGCCAGCAGCTTCCTGACAGGGTTTGGAAACACCATATATTTT
>few|NA|TRBV5-1|TRBJ1-1
CASSSTANTEAFF
TGCGCCAGCAGCTCTACAGCGAACACTGAAGCTTTCTTT
>once|NA|TRBV2|TRBJ2-2
CASSGRSDTGELFF
TGTGCCAGCAGTGGCCGGAGCGACACCGGGGAGCTGTTTTTT
>NA|TRBD1|TRBV7-9|TRBJ1-2
CASSLQGASGYTF
TGTGCCAGCAGCTTACAGGGGGCGAGTGGCTACACCTTC
>NA|NA|TRBV25-1|TRBJ2-7
CASSVGQYLYEQYF
TGTGCCAGCAGTGTGGGCCAATATCTCTACGAGCAGTACTTC
>NA|TRBD1|TRBV7-6|TRBJ2-7
CASSSGQDSSYEQYF
TGTGCCAGCAGCTCTGGACAGGATAGCTCCTACGAGCAGTACTTC
>NA|TRBD1|TRBV7-6|TRBJ1-1
CASSLTDREGTEAFF
TGTGCCAGCAGCTTGACGGACAGGGAGGGCACTGAAGCTTTCTTT
>once|TRBD1|TRBV5-1|TRBJ2-7
CASSTGQGEGEQYF
TGCGCCAGCAGCACCGGACAGGGAGAGGGCGAGCAGTACTTC
>NA|TRBD2|TRBV7-9|TRBJ2-1
CASSSLTSGGVLGNEQFF
TGTGCCAGCAGCTCATTGACTAGCGGGGGGGTATTAGGGAATGAGCAGTTCTTC
>NA|TRBD1|TRBV6-1|TRBJ1-2
CASTTDRAYGYTF
TGTGCCAGCACCACGGACAGGGCCTATGGCTACACCTTC
>NA|TRBD1|TRBV4-1|TRBJ1-4
CASSQFTDRAEEKLFF
TGCGCCAGCAGCCAATTTACAGACAGGGCAGAGGAAAAACTGTTTTTT